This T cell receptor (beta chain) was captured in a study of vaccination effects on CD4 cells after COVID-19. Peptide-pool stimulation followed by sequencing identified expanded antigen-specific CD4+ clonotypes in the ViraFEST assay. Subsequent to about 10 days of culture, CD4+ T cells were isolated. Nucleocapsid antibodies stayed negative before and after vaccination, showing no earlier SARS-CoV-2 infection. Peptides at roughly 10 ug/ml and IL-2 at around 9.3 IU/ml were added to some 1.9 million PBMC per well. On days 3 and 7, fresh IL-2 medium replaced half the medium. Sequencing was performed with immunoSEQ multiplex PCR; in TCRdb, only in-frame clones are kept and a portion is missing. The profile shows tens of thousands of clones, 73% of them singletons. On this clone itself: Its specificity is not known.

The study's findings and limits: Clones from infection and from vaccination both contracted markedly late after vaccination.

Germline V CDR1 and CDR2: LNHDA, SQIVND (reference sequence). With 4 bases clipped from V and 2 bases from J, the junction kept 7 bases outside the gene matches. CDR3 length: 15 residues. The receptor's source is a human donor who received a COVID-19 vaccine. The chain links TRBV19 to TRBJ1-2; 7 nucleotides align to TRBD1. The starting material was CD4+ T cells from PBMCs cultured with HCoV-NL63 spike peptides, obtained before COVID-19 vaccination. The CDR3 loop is CASSTIDRENYGYTF. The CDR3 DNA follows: TGTGCCAGTAGTACCATTGACAGGGAGAACTATGGCTACACCTTC.